These 6 T cell receptor beta chains were all obtained from the same sample, sequenced in a study of memory CD4+ T cells and cytomegalovirus serostatus. Single viable CD3+CD4+CD8-CD45RO+ cells were sorted as the memory CD4+ T cells. The method was immunoSEQ multiplex PCR; TCRdb's version includes in-frame clones alone and lacks a portion of them. The sample shows tens of thousands of clones, about 75% of them seen only once. The sample was memory CD4+ T cells from blood. These receptors all come from an adult in good health and CMV-seropositive.

The genes are TRBV2 and TRBJ2-1; 7 bases are a match to TRBD1. Looked up from germline, CDR1 is SNHLY and CDR2 is FYNNEI. Losses at the gene ends were 8 bases for V and 2 bases for J; bases not matched to a gene: 6. The CDR3 is 14 amino acids. The CDR3 DNA is TGTGCCAGCTCGGGACAGATTACCTACAATGAGCAGTTCTTC. It translates to CASSGQITYNEQFF.

This clone was seen a single time. The CDR3 DNA follows: TGTGCCAGCAGCTTTAGCGGACAAGAGACCCAGTACTTC. This gives the protein CASSFSGQETQYF. The chain has TRBV6-1 and TRBJ2-5; possible D gene TRBD2, 6 bases. The CDR3 runs 13 residues. Trimming removed 6 bases at V and 2 bases at J, with 10 bases between. Germline values: CDR1 MNHNS, CDR2 SASEGT.

The chain uses TRBV6-6 and TRBJ1-1, with TRBD1 as a possible D gene (6 bases). The CDR3 is 14 residues long. Deletions cut 2 bases from V and 0 bases from J, with 7 bases between. Germline lookup yields CDR1 MNHNY and CDR2 SVGAGI (reference sequence). CDR3 DNA: TGTGCCAGCAGTTACAGGGACATGAACACTGAAGCTTTCTTT. Translating it yields CASSYRDMNTEAFF.

The rearrangement links TRBV2 to TRBJ2-1; 8 nucleotides agree with TRBD1. The CDR3 has 13 amino acids. The germline V gene encodes CDR1 SNHLY and CDR2 FYNNEI. J was trimmed by 7 bases and V by 11 bases; bases with no gene match: 10. CDR3 bases: TGTGCCGGTTCCAGGGGGCCGATTAATGAGCAGTTCTTC. Translation gives CAGSRGPINEQFF.

The gene calls are TRBV9 and TRBJ1-1; D ambiguous. The germline V and J ends were trimmed by 4 bases and 3 bases, with 10 bases remaining between them. Germline V lookup: CDR1 SGDLS, CDR2 YYNGEE. The CDR3 loop spans 13 amino acids. CDR3 sequence: CASSPSEDTEAFF. Written as DNA, the CDR3 is TGTGCCAGCAGCCCCTCTGAGGACACTGAAGCTTTCTTT.

The chain recombines TRBV28 with TRBJ1-5, with D hard to call. The germline V gene encodes CDR1 MDHEN and CDR2 SYDVKM. The V end lost 4 bases, the J end lost 0 bases, and 16 bases lay between the germline ends. The CDR3 length is 17 residues. The CDR3 is CASSSPESDFSNQPQHF. The CDR3 DNA is TGTGCCAGCAGTTCCCCCGAGTCGGACTTTAGCAATCAGCCCCAGCATTTT.